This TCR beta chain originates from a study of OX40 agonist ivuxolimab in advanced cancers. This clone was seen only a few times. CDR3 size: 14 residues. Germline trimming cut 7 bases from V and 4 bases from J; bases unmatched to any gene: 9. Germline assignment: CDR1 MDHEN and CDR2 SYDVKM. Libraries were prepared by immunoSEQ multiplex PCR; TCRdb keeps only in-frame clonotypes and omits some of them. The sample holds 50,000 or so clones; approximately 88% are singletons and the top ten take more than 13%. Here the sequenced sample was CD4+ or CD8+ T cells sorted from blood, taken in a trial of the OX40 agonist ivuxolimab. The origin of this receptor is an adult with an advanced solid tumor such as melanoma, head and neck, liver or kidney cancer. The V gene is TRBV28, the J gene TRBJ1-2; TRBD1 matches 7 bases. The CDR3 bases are TGTGCCAGCACCACGACAGGGAACCTCTATGGCTACACCTTC. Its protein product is CASTTTGNLYGYTF.